The subject of this entry is one T cell receptor (beta chain). The antigen remains undetermined. The CDR3 has 13 residues. The germline V gene encodes CDR1 SQVTM and CDR2 ANQGSEA. Production of TCR beta cDNA relied on 5'RACE template switching with UMIs. TCRdb reanalyzed the 5' RACE reads, giving one entry per CDR3 protein sequence and no DNA. Its clone listing holds 350,000 to 500,000 distinct CDR3 sequences. The source of the sample is a study of T cells expressing NK-cell markers. Study in general: In sorted CD3+CD56+NKG2C+, CD3+CD56+NKG2C- and CD3+CD56-NKG2C+ T cells, TCR beta repertoires were obtained. One of the eight sequenced donors was seronegative, whereas the other seven were HCMV-seropositive.

Findings and caveats of the study: Four donors showed these clonotypes also leading the CD3+CD56-NKG2C+ fraction.

The sequenced sample consisted of blood T cells: a sorted CD56 or NKG2C T cell subset, CD4+ or CD8+ T cells, or bulk PBMC T cells (not recorded which). This receptor was taken from a woman aged 18 to 69 in good health. The chain joins TRBV29-1 to TRBJ2-7; TCRdb's D call of TRBD2 is untestable without DNA. The chain's CDR3 is CSVPAGGPHEQYF.